The entry below describes one T cell receptor (beta chain). From blood CD8+ and CD4+ T cells, the TCR beta chain was sequenced. The authors reverse transcribed roughly 0.5 to 1 ug RNA with random hexamers. TCRdb called the immunoSEQ multiplex PCR reads again in MiXCR, with one record for every CDR3 protein. The data contain around 150,000 distinct CDR3 sequences, approximately 95% of them singletons. This sample was taken from a study of CD8 T cells in Susac syndrome. Per the germline V gene, CDR1 is GTSNPN and CDR2 is SVGIG (reference sequence). This CDR3 contains 15 residues. With 3 bases removed from V and 5 bases from J, the gap between germline ends came to 18 bases.

This TCR was sampled from a human donor with Susac syndrome. The sequenced sample consisted of CD4+ T cells from PBMCs. The rearrangement links TRBV30 to TRBJ2-3; TRBD2 is a possible D gene (7 bases). CDR3 loop: CAWSPPGGAVDTQYF. The CDR3 DNA reads as TGTGCCTGGAGCCCGCCGGGGGGCGCGGTAGATACGCAGTATTTT.